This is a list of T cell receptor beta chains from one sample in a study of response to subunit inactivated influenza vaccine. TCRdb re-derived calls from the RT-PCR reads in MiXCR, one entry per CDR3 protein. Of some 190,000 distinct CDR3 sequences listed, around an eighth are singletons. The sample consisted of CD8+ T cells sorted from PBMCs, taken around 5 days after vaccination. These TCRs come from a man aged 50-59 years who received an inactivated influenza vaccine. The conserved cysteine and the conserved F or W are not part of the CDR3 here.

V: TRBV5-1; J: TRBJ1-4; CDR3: ASSWGQGAELF
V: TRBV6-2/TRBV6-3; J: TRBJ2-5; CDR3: ASSYSQGLWETQY
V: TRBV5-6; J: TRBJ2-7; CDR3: ASRSGTGTLYEQY
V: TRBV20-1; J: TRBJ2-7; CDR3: SARQGSYEQY
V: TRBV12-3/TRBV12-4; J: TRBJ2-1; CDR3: ASSPSGYEQF
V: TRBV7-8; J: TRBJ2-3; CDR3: ASSPRIAGEITDTQY
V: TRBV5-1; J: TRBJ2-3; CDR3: ASRVATHGSSTDTQY
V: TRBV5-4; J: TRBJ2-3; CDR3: ASSIGQGGSTDTQY
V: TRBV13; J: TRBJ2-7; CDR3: ASSFTPDSSYEQY
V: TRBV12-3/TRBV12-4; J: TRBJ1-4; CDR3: ASSLGGASEKLF
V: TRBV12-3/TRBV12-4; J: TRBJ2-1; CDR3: ASAVVGFGEQF
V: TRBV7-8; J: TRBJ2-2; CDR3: ASSTERWGNTGELF
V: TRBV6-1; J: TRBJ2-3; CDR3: ASSTGTSGTSTDTQY
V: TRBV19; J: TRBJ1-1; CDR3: ASRVRGGKTEAF
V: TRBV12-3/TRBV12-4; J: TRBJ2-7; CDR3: ASSSTETLYEQY
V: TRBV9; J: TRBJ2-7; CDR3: ASSVSGDYEQY
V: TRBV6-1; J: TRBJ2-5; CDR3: ASSPATSEMWETQY
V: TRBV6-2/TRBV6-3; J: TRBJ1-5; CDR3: ASSPSWGNQPQH
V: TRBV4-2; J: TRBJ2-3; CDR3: ASSQELGLDTDTQY
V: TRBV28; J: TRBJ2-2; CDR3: ASSPILAGELF
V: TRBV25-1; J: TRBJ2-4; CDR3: ASRGAPDIQY
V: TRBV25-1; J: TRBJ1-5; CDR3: ASSVGGQPQH
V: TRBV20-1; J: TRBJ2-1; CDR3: SANGGLYNEQF